Each of the 29 T cell receptor beta chains below was sequenced from the same sample in a study of T cell clonality in common variable immunodeficiency. Some clones are missing from TCRdb's copy, which holds only in-frame ones; the method was immunoSEQ multiplex PCR. This sample carries about 35,000 clones, none of them present only once. Sequencing used peripheral blood mononuclear cells. These receptors were obtained from a person between 18 and 75 years old in good health.

This clone was observed at least ten times. The CDR3 goes on 3 residues after the read ends, and that part is filled in from the germline J gene. The gene calls are TRBV4-2 and TRBJ2-7; D remains ambiguous. V lost 2 bases to trimming and J lost 4 bases, with 9 bases between them. The CDR3 runs 13 residues. From germline, CDR1 is LGHNA and CDR2 YNFKEQ. CDR3 in amino acids: CASSQYQFYEQYF. The sequenced CDR3 bases are TGTGCCAGCAGCCAATACCAGTTTTACGAG.

There are many counts of this clone. The CDR3 end lies 3 residues beyond the end of the read and is filled in from the germline J gene. The rearrangement uses TRBV12-3 or TRBV12-4 and TRBJ2-3; 12 bases are shared with TRBD2. With 5 bases clipped from V and 7 bases from J, the junction kept 10 bases outside the gene matches. CDR3 length: 16 amino acids. The CDR3 reads CASSDGTSGRRNTQYF. The CDR3 bases that were read are TGTGCCAGCAGTGACGGGACTAGCGGGCGGCGGAATACG.

This clone was detected ten times or more. The read falls 3 residues short of the CDR3 end, and the missing part is taken from the germline J gene. The V gene is TRBV20-1, the J gene TRBJ2-4, with D maybe TRBD1 (5 bases). CDR3 length: 13 residues. Trimming stripped 5 bases from V and 4 bases from J, with 12 bases between. In germline, CDR1 is DFQATT, CDR2 SNEGSKA (reference sequence). CDR3 amino acids: CSASREWKNIQYF. The covered CDR3 bases are TGCAGTGCTTCCAGGGAATGGAAAAACATT.

The sample holds many counts of this clone. The CDR3: CSAHASGPYNEQFF. CDR3 bases read: TGCAGTGCCCATGCTAGCGGGCCATACAATGAG. This rearrangement joins TRBV20-1 to TRBJ2-1, with TRBD2 matching over 8 bases. The DNA ends 3 residues before the CDR3 does, and the rest of the CDR3 is filled in from the germline J gene. The CDR3 has 14 amino acids. Germline V gene sequence: CDR1 DFQATT, CDR2 SNEGSKA (reference sequence). Losses at the gene ends were 6 bases for V and 4 bases for J; bases not matched to a gene: 8.

This clone has a count of ten or more. The missing CDR3 end, 3 residues past where the read stops, is filled in from the germline J gene. V and J are TRBV19 and TRBJ1-6, with 7 bases lining up with TRBD1. The germline V gene encodes CDR1 LNHDA and CDR2 SQIVND (reference sequence). With 3 bases clipped from V and 9 bases from J, the junction kept 2 bases outside the gene matches. The CDR3 spans 13 residues. The CDR3 is CASSIGQASPLHF. The sequenced CDR3 bases are TGTGCCAGTAGTATCGGACAGGCTTCACCC.

This clone was recorded many times. The CDR3 end is not reached by the read, which stops 3 residues before it; the germline J gene fills it in. The chain combines TRBV5-4 with TRBJ2-3; D may be TRBD2 (6 bases). The CDR3 spans 15 residues. Germline-derived CDR1 and CDR2 are SGHNT and YYREEE (reference sequence). Trimming removed 4 bases from V and 3 bases from J, with 15 bases in between. The sequenced CDR3 bases are TGTGCCAGCAGCCCCGGAGGGGAGAGGACAGATACG. Residues: CASSPGGERTDT. The complete CDR3 sequence is CASSPGGERTDTQYF.

This clone was counted ten times or more. With the read ending 3 residues before the CDR3 end, the germline J gene is used to fill in that end. This chain links TRBV20-1 with TRBJ2-5; TRBD1 aligns across 9 bases. Germline V gives CDR1 DFQATT, CDR2 SNEGSKA (reference sequence). Losses at the gene ends were 6 bases for V and 5 bases for J; bases not matched to a gene: 1. This CDR3 comprises 11 residues. The CDR3 loop is CSADRGETQYF. The CDR3 bases that were read are TGCAGTGCCGACAGGGGGGAGACC.

This clone came up many times. Read sequence stops 3 residues before the CDR3 end, and the germline J gene provides the missing end. The chain is built from TRBV18 and TRBJ2-1; 7 bases match TRBD1. Trimming removed 10 bases from V and 1 base from J; junction bases left unmatched: 13. The CDR3 runs 16 residues. Germline V gives CDR1 KGHSH, CDR2 LQKENI. Partial CDR3 DNA: TGTGCCACGTTACCTCTAACGACAGGGTCCTACAATGAG. It codes for CATLPLTTGSYNE. In full, the CDR3 reads CATLPLTTGSYNEQFF.

This clone appeared many times. The CDR3 is cut off 3 residues early in the read; its end comes from the germline J gene. The J gene is TRBJ1-2, the V gene TRBV2; D may be TRBD1 (6 bases). Germline V gene lookup returns CDR1 SNHLY and CDR2 FYNNEI. This CDR3 comprises 16 residues. V was pared by 3 bases and J by 3 bases, with 17 bases between. The CDR3 bases that were read are TGTGCCAGCAGTGACCCCTACAGGGTATTGGACTATGGC. Its translation is CASSDPYRVLDYG. The CDR3 in its entirety is CASSDPYRVLDYGYTF.

In regard to this clone: The read falls 3 residues short of the CDR3 end, and the missing part is taken from the germline J gene. V and J are TRBV2 and TRBJ2-2, with TRBD2 matching over 7 bases. From germline, CDR1 is SNHLY and CDR2 FYNNEI. This CDR3 has 15 amino acids. Here the CDR3 reads CASSEAWGGEEKLFF. Partial CDR3 DNA: TGTGCCAGCAGTGAAGCCTGGGGGGGGGAGGAAAAG.

This clone was detected many times. The read ends 3 residues early relative to the CDR3; the germline J gene fills the gap. The chain is built from TRBV27 and TRBJ1-2; 8 bases fit TRBD1. Germline trimming cut 4 bases from V and 4 bases from J; bases unmatched to any gene: 8. CDR3 length equals 15 residues. Germline assignment: CDR1 MNHEY and CDR2 SMNVEV (reference sequence). CDR3 sequence: CASSWAQGASYGYTF. The DNA read from the CDR3 is TGTGCCAGCAGTTGGGCCCAGGGGGCTTCCTATGGC.

As regards this clone: The CDR3 end falls 3 residues outside the read, so it is completed with the germline J gene. The rearrangement uses TRBV5-7 and TRBJ2-7; 7 positions agree with TRBD1. TRBV5-7 is an open reading frame whose function is uncertain. CDR3 size: 13 residues. J gave up 3 bases and V 6 bases, and 6 bases lay outside the gene matches. The CDR3: CASIDRVDYEQYF. Partial CDR3 DNA: TGTGCCAGCATTGACAGGGTAGACTACGAG.

This clone occurred many times. The read terminates 3 residues before the CDR3 end, so the remaining end is supplied by the germline J gene. The J gene is TRBJ2-3, the V gene TRBV19, with TRBD1 identical over 12 bases. The J segment lost 4 bases and the V segment lost 2 bases, leaving 4 bases of the junction unmatched. The CDR3 covers 16 residues. Germline values: CDR1 LNHDA, CDR2 SQIVND (reference sequence). Incomplete CDR3 DNA: TGTGCCAGTAGTATATTAGGGACAGGGGGCCCAGATACG. Amino acids: CASSILGTGGPDT. The whole CDR3 protein is CASSILGTGGPDTQYF.

This clone appeared many times. Read sequence stops 3 residues before the CDR3 end, and the germline J gene provides the missing end. This chain uses TRBV5-6 with TRBJ2-3; D gene uncertain. In germline, CDR1 is SGHDT, CDR2 YYEEEE. This CDR3 has 12 amino acids. With 2 bases removed from V and 2 bases from J, the gap between germline ends came to 3 bases. The CDR3 here is CASSFVTDTQYF. The DNA read from the CDR3 is TGTGCCAGCAGCTTCGTCACAGATACG.

This clone has at least ten counts. The read halts 3 residues ahead of the CDR3 end, with the missing end drawn from the germline J gene. The rearrangement links TRBV24-1 to TRBJ2-1, with unresolved D. There are 12 residues in the CDR3. Germline values: CDR1 KGHDR, CDR2 SFDVKD. CDR3 DNA, as far as it was read: TGTGCGACACCACCGTCCTACAATGAG. Translation: CATPPSYNE. In full, the CDR3 reads CATPPSYNEQFF.

This clone was seen repeatedly, ten times or more. The sequenced fragment ends 3 residues before the CDR3 boundary, so the rest is inferred from the germline J gene. The chain has TRBV5-1 and TRBJ2-1; 9 bases agree with TRBD2. Germline assignment: CDR1 SGHRS and CDR2 YFSETQ. V was pared by 0 bases and J by 7 bases, with 2 bases of the junction left unmatched. The CDR3 loop spans 14 amino acids. CDR3 DNA (partial): TGCGCCAGCAGCTTGGATCTAGCGGGAAATGAG. Encoded protein: CASSLDLAGNE. The full CDR3 sequence reads CASSLDLAGNEQFF.

In this sample, this clone turned up many times. The CDR3 end lies 3 residues beyond the end of the read and is filled in from the germline J gene. The rearrangement uses TRBV2 and TRBJ1-2; 8 bases are a match to TRBD1. The V gene's germline CDR1 is SNHLY and CDR2 FYNNEI. This CDR3 contains 13 residues. Incomplete CDR3 DNA: TGTGCCAGCACTGGGGACAGGTCTAGGGGC. Translating it yields CASTGDRSRG. The complete CDR3 protein is CASTGDRSRGYTF. Full variable domain (rest looked up from reference TRBV2 and TRBJ1-2): EPEVTQTPSHQVTQMGQEVILRCVPISNHLYFYWYRQILGQKVEFLVSFYNNEISEKSEIFDDQFSVERPDGSNFTLKIRSTKLEDSAMYFCASTGDRSRGYTFGSGTRLTVV.

Many counts were recorded for this clone. The CDR3 extends 3 residues past the end of the read, so its final part is completed from the germline J gene. This rearrangement joins TRBV2 to TRBJ1-1, with D unresolved. The ends were cut back, 4 bases at V and 6 bases at J, with 9 bases in the middle. Per germline, CDR1 SNHLY and CDR2 FYNNEI. The CDR3 totals 12 residues. The sequenced part of the CDR3 DNA is TGTGCCAGCAGTGGACTAGTTCCTGAA. Amino acids: CASSGLVPE. The full CDR3 protein is CASSGLVPEAFF. Variable domain in full (rest from reference TRBV2 and TRBJ1-1): EPEVTQTPSHQVTQMGQEVILRCVPISNHLYFYWYRQILGQKVEFLVSFYNNEISEKSEIFDDQFSVERPDGSNFTLKIRSTKLEDSAMYFCASSGLVPEAFFGQGTRLTVV.

In its sample, this clone was seen many times. With the read ending 3 residues before the CDR3 end, the germline J gene is used to fill in that end. This chain joins TRBV6-4 and TRBJ2-1; a weak D match, TRBD2 (5 bases). The CDR3 spans 13 residues. Between the trimmed V and J ends, which lost 4 bases and 5 bases, there was a span of 9 bases. Germline CDR1 is MRHNA and CDR2 is SNTAGT. CDR3 residues: CASSAGLNNEQFF. The covered CDR3 bases are TGTGCCAGCAGTGCCGGACTTAACAATGAG.

This clone was seen repeatedly, ten times or more. Coverage ceases 3 residues before the CDR3 finishes, and the germline J gene fills in the end. The J gene is TRBJ2-2, the V gene TRBV11-3, with D perhaps matching TRBD1 or TRBD2 (6 bases each). Between the trimmed V and J ends, which lost 5 bases and 4 bases, there was a span of 14 bases. CDR3 length: 15 residues. Germline V gene data show CDR1 as SGHNT and CDR2 as YENEEA. CDR3 amino acids: CASSALGGGTGELFF. CDR3 bases read: TGTGCCAGCAGCGCCCTCGGAGGGGGCACCGGGGAG.

At least ten counts were recorded for this clone. The CDR3 end falls 3 residues outside the read, so it is completed with the germline J gene. The rearrangement joins TRBV30 to TRBJ2-6; TRBD1 agrees at 7 bases. This CDR3 comprises 15 residues. CDR1 GTSNPN and CDR2 SVGIG come from the germline V gene (reference sequence). CDR3 region: CALDRPGSGANVLTF. CDR3 DNA (partial): TGTGCTTTGGACAGGCCCGGCTCTGGGGCCAACGTC.

This clone was seen ten or more times. The read finishes 3 residues shy of the CDR3 end, and the germline J gene is used to complete it. V and J are TRBV11-3 and TRBJ1-1, with unresolved D. The V and J ends lost 5 bases and 2 bases respectively, with 12 bases between them. CDR1 is SGHNT, CDR2 YENEEA, per germline. CDR3 length equals 14 residues. CDR3 DNA (partial): TGTGCCAGCAGCCCAGGCACGTCCAACACTGAA. It is translated as CASSPGTSNTE. The entire CDR3 reads CASSPGTSNTEAFF.

This clone was seen more than once but under ten times. Read coverage stops 3 residues before the CDR3 terminus; the germline J gene supplies the remainder. The rearrangement uses TRBV5-1 and TRBJ1-1; 7 nucleotides align to TRBD1. Losses at the gene ends were 2 bases for V and 2 bases for J; bases not matched to a gene: 3. CDR1 is SGHRS, CDR2 YFSETQ, per germline. This CDR3 comprises 14 residues. CDR3 DNA (partial): TGCGCCAGCAGCTTTGGGACAGTCAACACTGAA. Protein: CASSFGTVNTE. The CDR3 as a whole reads CASSFGTVNTEAFF. Full variable domain (remainder filled in from reference TRBV5-1 and TRBJ1-1): KAGVTQTPRYLIKTRGQQVTLSCSPISGHRSVSWYQQTPGQGLQFLFEYFSETQRNKGNFPGRFSGRQFSNSRSEMNVSTLELGDSALYLCASSFGTVNTEAFFGQGTRLTVV.

Ten or more counts support this clone. A junction boundary mismatches the germline segment, possibly from a read error. The CDR3 extends 3 residues past the end of the read, so its final part is completed from the germline J gene. The V call is TRBV7-7, the J call TRBJ2-7; tentatively, D is TRBD1 (5 bases). CDR3 size: 16 residues. Germline assignment: CDR1 SSHAT and CDR2 FNYEAQ (reference sequence). CDR3 DNA, as far as it was read: TGTGCTAGCAGCTTAGGATCGGACACGCAGGTGTACGAG. Its translation: CASSLGSDTQVYE. The full-length CDR3 reads as CASSLGSDTQVYEQYF.

As for this clone: The read falls 3 residues short of the CDR3 end, and the missing part is taken from the germline J gene. This sequence joins TRBV2 and TRBJ1-5, with a tentative D call TRBD1 (5 bases). Germline-derived CDR1 and CDR2 are SNHLY and FYNNEI. The CDR3 has 12 amino acids. V lost 7 bases to trimming and J lost 4 bases, with 8 bases between them. The CDR3 is CASNGGNQPQHF. The sequenced part of the CDR3 DNA is TGTGCCAGCAATGGGGGGAATCAGCCC.

There are many counts of this clone. The CDR3 extends 3 residues past the end of the read, so its final part is completed from the germline J gene. This sequence joins TRBV5-1 and TRBJ1-1; TRBD1 matches 7 bases. The CDR3 covers 14 residues. CDR1 is SGHRS, CDR2 YFSETQ, per germline. With 4 bases clipped from V and 2 bases from J, the junction kept 5 bases outside the gene matches. CDR3 DNA, as far as it was read: TGCGCCAGCAGCCCCAGGGGGATTAACACTGAA. It is translated as CASSPRGINTE. The entire CDR3 is CASSPRGINTEAFF.

The sample holds many counts of this clone. The CDR3 end falls 3 residues outside the read, so it is completed with the germline J gene. The rearrangement joins TRBV18 to TRBJ2-2; 9 bases are a match to TRBD1. After removal of 2 bases from V and 6 bases from J, the junction contained 4 bases not matched to a gene. CDR3 size: 15 residues. The germline CDR1 and CDR2 sequences are KGHSH and LQKENI. The sequenced CDR3 bases are TGTGCCAGCTCACCAAGACAGGGGGAATCCGGGGAG. Its protein product is CASSPRQGESGE. The entire CDR3 protein is CASSPRQGESGELFF. Together with reference TRBV18 and TRBJ2-2, the CDR3 gives the full variable domain: NAGVMQNPRHLVRRRGQEARLRCSPMKGHSHVYWYRQLPEEGLKFMVYLQKENIIDESGMPKERFSAEFPKEGPSILRIQQVVRGDSAAYFCASSPRQGESGELFFGEGSRLTVL.

In this sample, this clone turned up many times. Read data end 3 residues before the CDR3 end; the end is taken from the germline J gene. The gene calls are TRBV7-9 and TRBJ2-5; D ambiguous. This CDR3 comprises 14 residues. CDR1 is SEHNR, CDR2 FQNEAQ, per germline (reference sequence). V lost 1 base, J lost 3 bases, and 9 bases lay in between. The CDR3 sequence is CASSLGTAEETQYF. CDR3 DNA, as far as it was read: TGTGCCAGCAGCTTAGGCACCGCAGAAGAGACC.

This clone was picked up many times. The read halts 3 residues ahead of the CDR3 end, with the missing end drawn from the germline J gene. The rearrangement links TRBV30 to TRBJ2-2, with TRBD1 identical over 8 bases. Germline V gives CDR1 GTSNPN, CDR2 SVGIG (reference sequence). The CDR3 covers 15 residues. Here the CDR3 reads CAWIRTGKLNEKLFF. Incomplete CDR3 DNA: TGTGCCTGGATAAGGACAGGGAAACTTAATGAAAAG.